The clone carrying this T cell receptor beta chain was found once. The antigen remains unidentified. The sample originates from a study of response to subunit inactivated influenza vaccine. The CDR3 is 15 amino acids. V gave up 4 bases and J gave up 7 bases, with 18 bases separating them. Study results and caveats: It was suggested by the authors that few new T cells are recruited by each seasonal influenza vaccination.

TCRdb processed the RT-PCR reads anew with MiXCR; each CDR3 protein has one entry. The profile covers 300,000 to 350,000 distinct CDR3 sequences, with about a fifth appearing a single time and about 10% taken by the ten largest. The chain recombines TRBV23-1 with TRBJ2-3; D may be TRBD2 (5 bases). TRBV23-1 has ORF status, its function being uncertain. The clonotype was recovered from a man aged 50 to 75 who received an inactivated influenza vaccine. Sequencing was performed on PBMCs from blood, taken 21 months after vaccination. CDR3 DNA sequence: TGCGCCAGCAGTCCCTCTAGAGGGATTCCGAATACGCAGTATTTT. Translating it yields CASSPSRGIPNTQYF.